This T cell receptor beta chain was sequenced in a study of blood T cell repertoires in COVID-19. Some clones are missing from TCRdb's copy, which holds only in-frame ones; the method was immunoSEQ multiplex PCR. The profile shows 350,000 or so clones, 88% of them singletons. CDR3 length: 12 residues. Per the germline V gene, CDR1 is MNHEY and CDR2 is SVGAGI. Trimming took off 10 bases at V and 3 bases at J, with 12 bases between the two ends. This receptor was obtained from a woman in her 30s with COVID-19, enrolled during active disease. J is TRBJ1-2 and V is TRBV6-5; D ambiguous. The specimen was peripheral blood. CDR3 sequence reads: CATREGYYGYTF. Here the CDR3 DNA reads TGTGCCACGCGAGAGGGATACTATGGCTACACCTTC.